A single sample gave rise to the 11 T cell receptor beta chains below, sequenced in a study of cytomegalovirus exposure and HLA in healthy donors. In the PCR, 60 Vbeta and 13 Jbeta primers were used. Clones were sequenced by immunoSEQ multiplex PCR, and TCRdb holds only the in-frame ones, with some missing. The sample holds about 110,000 clones, about 70% seen once. The sample was PBMCs. Every receptor here comes from a man aged 50-60 years in good health and CMV-seropositive.

V usage is TRBV4-2 and J usage is TRBJ1-5, with TRBD1 as a possible D gene (5 bases). The V gene's germline CDR1 is LGHNA and CDR2 YNFKEQ. The CDR3 consists of 13 residues. Trimming took 1 base from V and 13 from J, leaving 14 bases between them. Here the CDR3 DNA reads TGTGCCAGCAGCCAAGGGGGGGAGAGGACACAGCATTTT. Translating it yields CASSQGGERTQHF.

This clone was observed a handful of times. J is TRBJ2-1 and V is TRBV20-1; maybe TRBD2 (5 bases). The CDR3 is 11 amino acids. Germline-derived CDR1 and CDR2 are DFQATT and SNEGSKA (reference sequence). Written as DNA, the CDR3 is TGCAGCGTTTCTAGCTCCGATGAGCAGTTCTTC. It codes for CSVSSSDEQFF.

The J gene is TRBJ2-1, the V gene TRBV9, with 9 positions matching TRBD2. The CDR3 spans 15 residues. The trim removed 1 base at V and 6 bases at J, leaving 5 bases unmatched. Germline V gene sequence: CDR1 SGDLS, CDR2 YYNGEE. The CDR3 DNA sequence: TGTGCCAGCAGCGTATCGGGCGGGGGGGCCAATGAGCAGTTCTTC. Amino acids: CASSVSGGGANEQFF.

The chain combines TRBV28 with TRBJ1-1; D is ambiguous. Per germline, CDR1 MDHEN and CDR2 SYDVKM. The CDR3 contains 13 residues. V gave up 3 bases and J gave up 7 bases, with 12 bases separating them. The CDR3 loop reads CASSLSQVGEAFF. The CDR3 DNA follows: TGTGCCAGCAGTTTGTCCCAGGTTGGTGAAGCTTTCTTT.

This clone was detected once. The chain is built from TRBV12-5 and TRBJ2-5, with 8 bases lining up with TRBD1. V was clipped by 2 bases and J by 3 bases; unmatched bases: 5. The length of the CDR3 is 15 residues. The germline CDR1 and CDR2 sequences are LGHNT and FRNRAP. The CDR3 loop is CASGLSGTGKETQYF. In DNA form, the CDR3 reads TGTGCTAGTGGTTTGTCCGGGACAGGTAAAGAGACCCAGTACTTC.

The chain is built from TRBV5-1 and TRBJ2-1; 9 bases agree with TRBD2. CDR3 length equals 16 residues. Germline V gene lookup returns CDR1 SGHRS and CDR2 YFSETQ. V lost 6 bases to trimming and J lost 10 bases; unmatched junction nucleotides: 17. This chain's CDR3 is CASNLIAGGPMREQFF. CDR3 bases: TGCGCCAGCAACCTCATTGCGGGGGGGCCTATGAGGGAGCAGTTCTTC.

The V and J genes are TRBV25-1 and TRBJ2-1; 9 nucleotides agree with TRBD1. The trim removed 4 bases at V and 2 bases at J, leaving 6 bases unmatched. The CDR3 totals 16 residues. Per the germline V gene, CDR1 is MGHDK and CDR2 is SYGVNS. As DNA, the CDR3 is TGTGCCAGCAGTGCCGAAGGGGACAGGGCCTACAATGAGCAGTTCTTC. It translates to CASSAEGDRAYNEQFF. Using reference TRBV25-1 and TRBJ2-1 for the parts outside the CDR3, the full variable domain is EADIYQTPRYLVIGTGKKITLECSQTMGHDKMYWYQQDPGMELHLIHYSYGVNSTEKGDLSSESTVSRIRTEHFPLTLESARPSHTSQYLCASSAEGDRAYNEQFFGPGTRLTVL.

This clone has only a few counts. This chain joins TRBV10-3 and TRBJ2-7; 15 positions agree with TRBD2. The V segment lost 4 bases and the J segment 6 bases; nucleotides outside the gene matches: 7. The germline gives CDR1 ENHRY, CDR2 SYGVKD. There are 16 residues in the CDR3. CDR3 sequence (DNA): TGTGCCATCAGTGGGACTAGCGGGAGGGCCCCTCGCGAGCAGTACTTC. Translating it yields CAISGTSGRAPREQYF.

This chain links TRBV2 with TRBJ2-5; TRBD2 matches 15 bases. After removal of 8 bases from V and 6 bases from J, the junction contained 7 bases not matched to a gene. CDR3 length: 15 amino acids. Germline lookup yields CDR1 SNHLY and CDR2 FYNNEI. CDR3 coding DNA: TGTGCCAGCCGGACTAGCGGGAGGGTGATTAAGACCCAGTACTTC. Its protein product is CASRTSGRVIKTQYF.

V usage is TRBV2 and J usage is TRBJ2-1; no firm D call. The CDR3 covers 14 residues. Germline V gene lookup returns CDR1 SNHLY and CDR2 FYNNEI. Trimming left V 4 bases short and J 0 bases short, with 7 bases between. CDR3 residues: CASSVQASYNEQFF. The DNA of the CDR3 is TGTGCCAGCAGTGTCCAGGCCTCCTACAATGAGCAGTTCTTC.

V usage is TRBV4-2 and J usage is TRBJ2-5, with 7 bases that match TRBD1. Germline assignment: CDR1 LGHNA and CDR2 YNFKEQ. V trimming: 3 bases; J trimming: 4 bases; junction bases outside the gene matches: 14. This CDR3 has 17 residues. CDR3 in amino acids: CASSQSTGDIKGETQYF. The CDR3 nucleotides are TGTGCCAGCAGCCAGTCTACAGGGGACATTAAGGGAGAGACCCAGTACTTC.